The rows below give T cell receptor beta chains drawn from one sample of a study of T cell responses to AZD1222 COVID-19 vaccine. The table came from immunoSEQ multiplex PCR; TCRdb's copy has only in-frame clones and leaves some out. The sample has about 180,000 clones, 80% to 95% seen once. The sample in question was peripheral blood, obtained 28 days after the second AZD1222 dose. The receptor source for this set is an adult who received the AZD1222 COVID-19 vaccine. The CDR3 runs from the conserved cysteine through the conserved F or W. The D gene is left open where the match is weak. A row's size may be missing; if present it is once, few, many or a size class.

clone size | J gene | V gene | D gene | CDR3 DNA | CDR3 protein
once | TRBJ2-3 | TRBV27 | TRBD1 | TGTGCCAGCAGAAGGGACAGGCTAGATACGCAGTATTTT | CASRRDRLDTQYF
NA | TRBJ2-7 | TRBV4-1 | TRBD2 | TGCGCCAGCAGCCAAGCCAGACTAGCGGGACACTACGAGCAGTACTTC | CASSQARLAGHYEQYF
NA | TRBJ1-1 | TRBV19 | NA | TGTGCCAGTAGTATTCCGGGTCAGAACACTGAAGCTTTCTTT | CASSIPGQNTEAFF
NA | TRBJ2-5 | TRBV14 | TRBD1 | TGTGCCAGCAGCCAAGATTGGACAGGCCAAGAGACCCAGTACTTC | CASSQDWTGQETQYF
NA | TRBJ2-1 | TRBV4-1 | NA | TGCGCCAGCAGTATACAGTACAATGAGCAGTTCTTC | CASSIQYNEQFF
NA | TRBJ1-1 | TRBV28 | NA | TGTGCCAGCAGTCCGATCTGGAGGAACACTGAAGCTTTCTTT | CASSPIWRNTEAFF
NA | TRBJ2-6 | TRBV6-5 | NA | TGTGCCAGCAGTTACTCAGGGTCCGGGGCCAACGTCCTGACTTTC | CASSYSGSGANVLTF
NA | TRBJ2-7 | TRBV20-1 | NA | TGCAGTGCTAGTGCTACTGGTGGCACCTACGAGCAGTACTTC | CSASATGGTYEQYF
NA | TRBJ2-1 | TRBV7-3 | TRBD2 | TGTGCCAGCAGCATACTAGCGGGAATTTCCTACAATGAGCAGTTCTTC | CASSILAGISYNEQFF
NA | TRBJ2-5 | TRBV27 | NA | TGTGCCAGCAGTTACAGGGTCCAAGAGACCCAGTACTTC | CASSYRVQETQYF
NA | TRBJ2-7 | TRBV6-1 | NA | TGTGCCAGCAGTGAGAAGGGGGGATGGTCCTACACCTACGAGCAGTACTTC | CASSEKGGWSYTYEQYF
NA | TRBJ2-7 | TRBV10-3 | NA | TGTGCCATAGCCGACCTATTCTCCTACGAGCAGTACTTC | CAIADLFSYEQYF
NA | TRBJ1-6 | TRBV7-9 | TRBD1 | TGTGCCAGCAGCCGACAGGGGGATAATTCACCCCTCCACTTT | CASSRQGDNSPLHF
NA | TRBJ2-6 | TRBV2 | NA | TGTGCCAGCAGTGAGGACAGCGCCTCTGGGGCCAACGTCCTGACTTTC | CASSEDSASGANVLTF
NA | TRBJ2-7 | TRBV5-1 | NA | TGCGCCAGCCGCGGTGGGGCGTACGAGCAGTACTTC | CASRGGAYEQYF
NA | TRBJ2-2 | TRBV5-1 | NA | TGCGCCAGCAGCTTAGAGTCCGGGGAGCTGTTTTTT | CASSLESGELFF
NA | TRBJ2-3 | TRBV27 | TRBD1 | TGTGCCAGCAGTTGGGGGACAGGGGGCAACACAGATACGCAGTATTTT | CASSWGTGGNTDTQYF
NA | TRBJ1-3 | TRBV6-1 | NA | TGTGCCAGCAGTGAAGGTGGCTCTGGAAACACCATATATTTT | CASSEGGSGNTIYF
NA | TRBJ2-2 | TRBV19 | TRBD1 | TGTGCCAGTAGTGGAGTAACCGGGACAGGCAACACCGGGGAGCTGTTTTTT | CASSGVTGTGNTGELFF
NA | TRBJ1-2 | TRBV24-1 | NA | TGTGCCACCAGTGATTTACTTGGGGAGGACTACACCTTC | CATSDLLGEDYTF
once | TRBJ2-5 | TRBV7-6 | TRBD2 | TGTGCCAGCAGCTCGACTAGCGGGGGGGTTGAGACCCAGTACTTC | CASSSTSGGVETQYF
NA | TRBJ2-1 | TRBV28 | TRBD2 | TGTGCCAGCAGTTCGCCTAGCGGGAGTTCCGATGAGCAGTTCTTC | CASSSPSGSSDEQFF
NA | TRBJ1-2 | TRBV5-1 | TRBD1 | TGCGCCAGTAACCCCGCGGGACAGGCTAACTATGGCTACACCTTC | CASNPAGQANYGYTF
NA | TRBJ2-7 | TRBV11-3 | NA | TGTGCCAGCAGCTCTTCCTACGAGCAGTACTTC | CASSSSYEQYF
NA | TRBJ2-7 | TRBV11-1 | NA | TGTGCCAGCAGCTTATTCGGATCCTCCTACGAGCAGTACTTC | CASSLFGSSYEQYF
once | TRBJ2-1 | TRBV27 | TRBD2 | TGTGCCAGCAGTCCAAATCCTAGCGGGAGGGTCCGTGAGCAGTTCTTC | CASSPNPSGRVREQFF
NA | TRBJ1-3 | TRBV6-5 | NA | TGTGCCAGCAGAATATCCTGGGACGGAAAGATCACCATATATTTT | CASRISWDGKITIYF
NA | TRBJ1-4 | TRBV7-8 | NA | TGTGCCAGCAGCCATACCCGGGGGGAACTGTTTTTT | CASSHTRGELFF
NA | TRBJ2-3 | TRBV5-1 | NA | TGCGCCAGCAGCTCGGGTCGGGGAAGCACAGATACGCAGTATTTT | CASSSGRGSTDTQYF
NA | TRBJ2-7 | TRBV9 | TRBD2 | TGTGCCAGCAGCTCAGGACTAGCGGACTCCTACGAGCAGTACTTC | CASSSGLADSYEQYF
NA | TRBJ1-1 | TRBV18 | NA | TGTGCCAGCTCACTAGGGACCGAGAACACTGAAGCTTTCTTT | CASSLGTENTEAFF
NA | TRBJ2-1 | TRBV9 | TRBD1 | TGTGCCAGCAGCATTCCGGGACAGGGGGCTAATGAGCAGTTCTTC | CASSIPGQGANEQFF